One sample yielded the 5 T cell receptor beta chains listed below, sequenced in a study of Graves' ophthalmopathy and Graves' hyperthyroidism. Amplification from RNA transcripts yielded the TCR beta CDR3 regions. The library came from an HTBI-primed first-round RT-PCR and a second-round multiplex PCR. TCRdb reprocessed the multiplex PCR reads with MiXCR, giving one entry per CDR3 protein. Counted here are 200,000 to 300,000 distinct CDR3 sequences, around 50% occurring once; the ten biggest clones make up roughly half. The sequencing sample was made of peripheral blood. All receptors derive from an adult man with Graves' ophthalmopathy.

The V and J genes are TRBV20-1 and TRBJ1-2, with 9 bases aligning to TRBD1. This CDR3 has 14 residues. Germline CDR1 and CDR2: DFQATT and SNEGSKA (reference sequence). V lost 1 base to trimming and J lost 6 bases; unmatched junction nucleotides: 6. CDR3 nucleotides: TGCAGTGCTAGAGTTAAGGGACAGGGAGATGGCTACACCTTC. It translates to CSARVKGQGDGYTF.

The CDR3 sequence is CASSEGQGPYQPQHF. In DNA, the CDR3 is TGTGCCAGCAGCGAGGGACAGGGACCTTATCAGCCCCAGCATTTT. The J gene is TRBJ1-5, the V gene TRBV9, with 9 bases aligning to TRBD1. Trimming removed 3 bases from V and 5 bases from J; junction bases left unmatched: 6. This CDR3 region has 15 residues. CDR1 is SGDLS and CDR2 is YYNGEE in the germline V gene.

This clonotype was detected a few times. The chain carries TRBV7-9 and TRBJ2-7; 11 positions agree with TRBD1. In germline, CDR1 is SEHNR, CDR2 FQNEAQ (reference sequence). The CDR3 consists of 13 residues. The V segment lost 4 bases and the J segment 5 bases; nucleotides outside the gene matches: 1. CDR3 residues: CASSWDRGDEQYF. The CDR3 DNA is TGTGCCAGCAGCTGGGACAGGGGGGACGAGCAGTACTTC. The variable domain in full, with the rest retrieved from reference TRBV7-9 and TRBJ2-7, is DTGVSQNPRHKITKRGQNVTFRCDPISEHNRLYWYRQTLGQGPEFLTYFQNEAQLEKSRLLSDRFSAERPKGSFSTLEIQRTEQGDSAMYLCASSWDRGDEQYFGPGTRLTVT.

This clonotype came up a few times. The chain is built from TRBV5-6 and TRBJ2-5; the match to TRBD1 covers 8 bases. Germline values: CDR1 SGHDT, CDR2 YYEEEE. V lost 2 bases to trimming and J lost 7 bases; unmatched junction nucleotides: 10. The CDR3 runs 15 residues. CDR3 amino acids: CASSLVGTGTRTQYF. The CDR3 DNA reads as TGTGCCAGCAGCTTAGTTGGGACAGGCACAAGGACCCAGTACTTC.

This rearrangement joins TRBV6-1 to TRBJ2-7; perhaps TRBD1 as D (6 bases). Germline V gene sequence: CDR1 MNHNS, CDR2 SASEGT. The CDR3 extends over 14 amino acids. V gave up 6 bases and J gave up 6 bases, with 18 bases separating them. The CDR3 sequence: CASSFVQGYGEQYF. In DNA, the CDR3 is TGTGCCAGCAGCTTCGTTCAGGGGTACGGCGAGCAGTACTTC.